The present T cell receptor beta chain was sequenced within a study of blood T cell repertoires in COVID-19. Trimming took 10 bases from V and 1 from J; bases not matched to a gene: 3. Per germline, CDR1 ENHRY and CDR2 SYGVKD. This CDR3 spans 12 amino acids. This clone appeared once. This table comes from immunoSEQ multiplex PCR, and its TCRdb copy is limited to in-frame clones, with some not included. The sample consists of 240,000 or so clones, around 86% of them appearing once. The TCR was taken from a man aged 30-40 years who had recovered from COVID-19. The sequenced sample was peripheral blood. The chain has TRBV10-3 and TRBJ2-5; 7 bases align to TRBD2. The CDR3 loop reads CATQRGQETQYF. The CDR3 DNA sequence: TGTGCCACCCAGCGGGGCCAAGAGACCCAGTACTTC.